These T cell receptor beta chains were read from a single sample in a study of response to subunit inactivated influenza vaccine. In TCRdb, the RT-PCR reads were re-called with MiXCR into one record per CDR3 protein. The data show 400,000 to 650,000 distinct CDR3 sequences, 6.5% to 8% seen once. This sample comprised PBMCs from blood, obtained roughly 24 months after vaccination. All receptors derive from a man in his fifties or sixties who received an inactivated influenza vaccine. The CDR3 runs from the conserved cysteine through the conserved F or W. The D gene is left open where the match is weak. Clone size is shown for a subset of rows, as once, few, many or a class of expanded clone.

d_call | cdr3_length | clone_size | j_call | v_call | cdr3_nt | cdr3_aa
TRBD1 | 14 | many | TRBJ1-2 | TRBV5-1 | TGCGCCAGCAGCCCCGGATGGCAGGGGGATGGCTACACCTTC | CASSPGWQGDGYTF
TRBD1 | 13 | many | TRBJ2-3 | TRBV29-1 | TGCAGCGTTGTCGCCAGGGGGCAGTTTGCACAGTATTTT | CSVVARGQFAQYF
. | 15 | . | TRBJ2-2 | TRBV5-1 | TGCGCCAGCAGCAGGGACGTACTATCGACGGGGGAGCTGTTTTTT | CASSRDVLSTGELFF
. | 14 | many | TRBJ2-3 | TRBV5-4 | TGTGCCAGCAGCTTGGAATCTAGCGCAGATACGCAGTATTTT | CASSLESSADTQYF
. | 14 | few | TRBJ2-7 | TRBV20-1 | TGCAGTGCTCCTCCCGCTGGGGGTCCCTACGAGCAGTACTTC | CSAPPAGGPYEQYF
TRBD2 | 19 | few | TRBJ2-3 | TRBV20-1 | TGCAGTGCTAGAGGGGGGGGTCGGACTAGCGGGAGGAGGACAGATACGCAGTATTTT | CSARGGGRTSGRRTDTQYF
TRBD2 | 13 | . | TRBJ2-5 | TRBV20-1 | TGCAGTGCTGGACTAGCGGGGGAGGAGACCCAGTACTTC | CSAGLAGEETQYF
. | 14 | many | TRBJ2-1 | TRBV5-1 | TGCGCCAGCAGCTTGATGACCCTCGGGGATGAGCAGTTCTTC | CASSLMTLGDEQFF
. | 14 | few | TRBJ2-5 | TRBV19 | TGTGCCAGTACCGAAGGAACAGGGTGGGAGACCCAGTACTTC | CASTEGTGWETQYF
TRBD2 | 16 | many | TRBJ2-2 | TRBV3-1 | TGTGCCAGCAGCAACGTCCGAAGCGGGAGTGGTGGGGAGCTGTTTTTT | CASSNVRSGSGGELFF
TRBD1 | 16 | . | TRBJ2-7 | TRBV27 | TGTGCCAGCAGTTCTCAGACAGGGGGATTATCCTACGAGCAGTACTTC | CASSSQTGGLSYEQYF
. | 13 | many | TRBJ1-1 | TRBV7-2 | TGTGCCGCTACTGACTGGGGGGGCACTGAAGCTTTCTTT | CAATDWGGTEAFF